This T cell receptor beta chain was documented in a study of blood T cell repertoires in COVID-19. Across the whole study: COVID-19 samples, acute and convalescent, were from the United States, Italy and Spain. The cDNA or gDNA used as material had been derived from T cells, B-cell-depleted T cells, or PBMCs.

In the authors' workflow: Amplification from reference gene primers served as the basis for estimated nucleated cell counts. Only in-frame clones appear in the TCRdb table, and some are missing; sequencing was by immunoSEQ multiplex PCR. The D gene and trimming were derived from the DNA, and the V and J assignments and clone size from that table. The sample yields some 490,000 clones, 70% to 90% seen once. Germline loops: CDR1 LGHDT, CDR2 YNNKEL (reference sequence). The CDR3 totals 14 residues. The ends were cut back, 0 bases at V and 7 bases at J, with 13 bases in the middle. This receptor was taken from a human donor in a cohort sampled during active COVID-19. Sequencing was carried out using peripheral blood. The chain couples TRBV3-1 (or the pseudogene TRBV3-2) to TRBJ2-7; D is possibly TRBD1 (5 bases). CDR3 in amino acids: CASSQESGAREQYF. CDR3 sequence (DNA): TGTGCCAGCAGCCAAGAGTCTGGGGCCCGGGAGCAGTACTTC.